The present entry profiles one T cell receptor (beta chain) with its context. Authors' analysis steps: For nucleated cells, counts were estimated from reference gene primer amplification. TCRdb keeps only in-frame clones here, not all; method: immunoSEQ multiplex PCR. V, J and clone size are taken as reported in that table, and D and trimming were inferred from the DNA itself. The sample includes roughly 16,000 clones, about four fifths of them seen just once. The data belong to a study of blood T cell repertoires in COVID-19. Background on the study: There were acute and convalescent COVID-19 samples, and they came from the United States, Italy and Spain. Sources were T cells, B-cell-depleted T cells, or PBMCs; the material itself was cDNA or gDNA.

The source material was peripheral blood. The sequence derives from a man aged 80 or over with active COVID-19.

This CDR3 is CASSVAVSPPGELFF. The CDR3 DNA is TGTGCCAGCAGCGTAGCGGTGTCCCCACCCGGGGAGCTGTTTTTT. The chain carries TRBV9 and TRBJ2-2; D gene ambiguous. From germline, CDR1 is SGDLS and CDR2 YYNGEE. V was pared by 0 bases and J by 6 bases, with 12 bases between. The CDR3 covers 15 residues.